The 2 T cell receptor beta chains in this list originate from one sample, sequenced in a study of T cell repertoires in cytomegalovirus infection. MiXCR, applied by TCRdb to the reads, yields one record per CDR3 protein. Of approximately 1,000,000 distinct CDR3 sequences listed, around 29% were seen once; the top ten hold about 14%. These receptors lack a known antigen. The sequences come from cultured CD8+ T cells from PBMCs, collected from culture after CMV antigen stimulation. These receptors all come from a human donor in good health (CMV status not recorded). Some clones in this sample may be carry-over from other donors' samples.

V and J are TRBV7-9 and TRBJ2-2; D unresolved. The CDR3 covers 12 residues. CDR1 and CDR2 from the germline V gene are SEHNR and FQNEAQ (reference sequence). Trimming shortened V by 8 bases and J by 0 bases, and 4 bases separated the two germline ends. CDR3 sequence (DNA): TGTGCCAGCCTCTCGAACACCGGGGAGCTGTTTTTT. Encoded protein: CASLSNTGELFF.

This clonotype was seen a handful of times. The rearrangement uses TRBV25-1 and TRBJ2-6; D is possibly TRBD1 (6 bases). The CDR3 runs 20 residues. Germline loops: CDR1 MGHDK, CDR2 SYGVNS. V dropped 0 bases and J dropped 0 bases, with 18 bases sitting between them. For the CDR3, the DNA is TGTGCCAGCAGTGAATATAGGTGGAAGGACAGCTTCTCTGGGGCCAACGTCCTGACTTTC. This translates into CASSEYRWKDSFSGANVLTF.